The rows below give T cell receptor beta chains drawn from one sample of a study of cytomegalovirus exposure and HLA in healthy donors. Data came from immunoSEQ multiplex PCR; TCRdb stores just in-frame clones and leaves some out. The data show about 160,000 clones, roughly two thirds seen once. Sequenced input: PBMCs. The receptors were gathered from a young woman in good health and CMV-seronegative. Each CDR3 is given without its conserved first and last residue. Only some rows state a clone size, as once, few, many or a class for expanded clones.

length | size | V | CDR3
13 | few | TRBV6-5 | ASRRKDSSNEKLF
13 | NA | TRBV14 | ASSRGEAISYEQY
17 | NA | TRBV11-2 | ATALGFSGSEGGIRELF
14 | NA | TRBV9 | ASSMWTGGPINEQF
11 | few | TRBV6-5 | ASSRQVNQPQH
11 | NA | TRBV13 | ASTTRGGYEQY
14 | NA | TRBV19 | ASSIFGQGAVGELF
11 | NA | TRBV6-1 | ASSEASNSPLH
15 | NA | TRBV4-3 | ASSQGLPDYNTGELF
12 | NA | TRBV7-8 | ASSLAGLFNEQF
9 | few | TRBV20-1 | SATTTNEQF
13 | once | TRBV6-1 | ASSGRQGRNYGYT
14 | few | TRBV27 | ASSLEAAEPYNEQF
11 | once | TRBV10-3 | AISLDRGDEQY
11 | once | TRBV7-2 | ASGWAENTEAF
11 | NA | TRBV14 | ASSQIGHYEQY
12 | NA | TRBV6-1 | ASLTDSGWDTIY
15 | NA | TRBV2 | ASSEHQLSKAAYEQY
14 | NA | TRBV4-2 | ASSTGRPIRGTEAF
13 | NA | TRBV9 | ASSGRQAMNTEAF
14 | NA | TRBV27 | ASSLHSGESSYEQY
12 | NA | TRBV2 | ASIRDRGNTEAF
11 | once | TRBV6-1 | ASSEVGDTEAF
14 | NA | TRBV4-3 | ASSQDKALKNTEAF
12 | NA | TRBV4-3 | ASSPGGGGEKLF
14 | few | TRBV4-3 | ASSQGTGGIINEQF
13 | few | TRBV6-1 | ASSSIPLSGGEQF
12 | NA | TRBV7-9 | ASSKRGARVWAF
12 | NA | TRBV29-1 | SVQGESSYNEQF
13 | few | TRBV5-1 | ASSLWRGARETQY
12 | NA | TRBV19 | ASSIDRDTGELF
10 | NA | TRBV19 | ATLWADGELF
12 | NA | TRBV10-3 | AISEGALNSPLH
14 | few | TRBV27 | ASSPLASYPYNEQF
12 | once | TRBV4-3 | ASSQGLAGDEQY
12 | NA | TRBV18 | ASSYEPTNEKLF
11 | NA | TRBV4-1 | ASSQEYGDGYT
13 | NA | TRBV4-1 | ASSPSGHTRAAQY
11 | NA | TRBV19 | ASGTSYRETQY
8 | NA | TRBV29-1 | SVDDEKLF
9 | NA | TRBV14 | ASSLGGEQY
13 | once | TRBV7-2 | ASSFSGTSGDTQY
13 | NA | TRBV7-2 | ASSPRGKNNSPLH
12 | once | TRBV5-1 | ASSPGLPNTEAF
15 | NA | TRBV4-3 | ASSPGTSGRAYNEQF
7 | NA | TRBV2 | ASSESLS
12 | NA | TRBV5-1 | ASSLGQTNQPQH
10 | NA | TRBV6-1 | ASSRPGGEAF
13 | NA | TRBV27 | ASSLLGRVGEKLF
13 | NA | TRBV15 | ATSRDGEPTDTQY
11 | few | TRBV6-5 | ASSYSGSDEQY
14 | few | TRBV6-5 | ASSYSRVAGEETQY
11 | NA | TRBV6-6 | ASRRSSTDTQY
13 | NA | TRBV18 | ASSPPGRSTGELF
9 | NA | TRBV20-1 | SARVLYGYT
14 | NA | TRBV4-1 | ASSLRGALSGNTIY
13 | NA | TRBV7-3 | ASSSNRESSYEQY